Listed here are 21 T cell receptor beta chains from one sample, sequenced in a study of T cell responses to AZD1222 COVID-19 vaccine. Only in-frame clones appear in the TCRdb table, and some are missing; sequencing was by immunoSEQ multiplex PCR. This table has around 120,000 clones, about 90% appearing once. The specimen comprised peripheral blood, sampled on day 0 of AZD1222 vaccination. Receptor source: an adult in good health.

This chain uses TRBV19 with TRBJ1-5; tentatively, D is TRBD1 (6 bases). Trimming took off 8 bases at V and 9 bases at J, with 17 bases between the two ends. CDR1 and CDR2 (germline): LNHDA, SQIVND (reference sequence). There are 13 residues in the CDR3. The CDR3 DNA is TGTGCCAGTCAGGACAGTCCAGGTTCGCCCCAGCATTTT. Protein product: CASQDSPGSPQHF.

The CDR3 region has the DNA TGTGCCAGCAGCTTGCAGACTTTCTCCTATGGCTACACCTTC. Residues: CASSLQTFSYGYTF. The chain combines TRBV11-2 with TRBJ1-2, with D unresolved. The ends were cut back, 3 bases at V and 4 bases at J, with 12 bases in the middle. Germline V gene data show CDR1 as SGHAT and CDR2 as FQNNGV. This CDR3 contains 14 residues.

The J gene is TRBJ1-1, the V gene TRBV4-3; D is unclear. The germline V and J ends were trimmed by 0 bases and 6 bases, with 14 bases remaining between them. The CDR3 runs to 15 residues. Germline-derived CDR1 and CDR2 are LGHNA and YSLEER. CDR3 sequence (DNA): TGCGCCAGCAGCCAAGATCAGGTTCAGGTGGCTGAAGCTTTCTTT. It translates to CASSQDQVQVAEAFF.

This chain joins TRBV5-4 and TRBJ2-2; TRBD1 might be the D (6 bases). V was cut by 2 bases and J by 5 bases, with 10 bases left in between. Germline V gene lookup returns CDR1 SGHNT and CDR2 YYREEE (reference sequence). The CDR3 length is 14 residues. For the CDR3, the DNA is TGTGCCAGCAGCTTCGCCCAGGGGACCGGGGAGCTGTTTTTT. This codes for CASSFAQGTGELFF.

The rearrangement links TRBV3-1 (or the pseudogene TRBV3-2) to TRBJ1-2; no clear D. V dropped 0 bases and J dropped 4 bases, with 9 bases sitting between them. The CDR3 covers 14 residues. The germline gives CDR1 LGHDT, CDR2 YNNKEL (reference sequence). The CDR3 loop is CASSQERTGYGYTF. Written as DNA, the CDR3 is TGTGCCAGCAGCCAAGAACGTACGGGCTATGGCTACACCTTC.

The gene calls are TRBV20-1 and TRBJ1-2, with a possible D match to TRBD1 (5 bases). CDR1 and CDR2 (germline): DFQATT, SNEGSKA (reference sequence). The CDR3 runs to 14 residues. V dropped 3 bases and J dropped 6 bases, with 17 bases sitting between them. The CDR3 coding sequence is TGCAGTGCTAGTGTCGGCGAAGGGGTAAATGGCTACACCTTC. It is translated as CSASVGEGVNGYTF.

The J gene is TRBJ1-4, the V gene TRBV11-2, with D perhaps TRBD1 (5 bases). Germline V gives CDR1 SGHAT, CDR2 FQNNGV. Between the trimmed V and J ends, which lost 6 bases and 0 bases, there was a span of 11 bases. The CDR3 spans 15 residues. The DNA of the CDR3 is TGTGCCAGCAGTCATCCGGGGGCAACTAATGAAAAACTGTTTTTT. It yields the protein CASSHPGATNEKLFF.

The V call is TRBV7-8, the J call TRBJ1-4; 7 nucleotides line up with TRBD1. CDR1 and CDR2 (germline): SGHVS, FQNEAQ. V was pared by 5 bases and J by 6 bases, with 12 bases of the junction left unmatched. The CDR3 totals 16 residues. The CDR3 DNA sequence: TGTGCCAGCAGCCCAGTCAGGGGGTTTAGTGATGAAAAACTGTTTTTT. Its translation is CASSPVRGFSDEKLFF.

As DNA, the CDR3 is TGTGCCAGCAGCTCGGGCAATGGCGGGAGGGGCCCCGGGGAGCTGTTTTTT. It translates to CASSSGNGGRGPGELFF. The rearrangement joins TRBV7-2 to TRBJ2-2, with 9 bases that match TRBD2. Looked up from germline, CDR1 is SGHTA and CDR2 is FQGNSA. The CDR3 loop spans 17 amino acids. With 4 bases clipped from V and 6 bases from J, the junction kept 12 bases outside the gene matches.

The chain couples TRBV6-5 to TRBJ1-1; 7 bases align to TRBD1. The ends lost 2 bases at V and 0 bases at J; junction bases unmatched: 6. The germline V gene encodes CDR1 MNHEY and CDR2 SVGAGI. This CDR3 is 16 amino acids long. CDR3 in DNA: TGTGCCAGCAGTTACGCAGGGACAGCGGTGAACACTGAAGCTTTCTTT. Protein sequence: CASSYAGTAVNTEAFF.

The V call is TRBV28, the J call TRBJ2-1; D remains ambiguous. The germline V and J ends were trimmed by 5 bases and 0 bases, with 11 bases remaining between them. CDR1 is MDHEN and CDR2 is SYDVKM in the germline V gene. This CDR3 has 15 amino acids. The CDR3 DNA reads TGTGCCAGCAGTCCGCCAAGTAGCTCCTACAATGAGCAGTTCTTC. Translation gives CASSPPSSSYNEQFF.

The chain couples TRBV20-1 to TRBJ2-3; D call uncertain. Germline-derived CDR1 and CDR2 are DFQATT and SNEGSKA (reference sequence). V was cut by 7 bases and J by 1 base, with 6 bases left in between. There are 11 residues in the CDR3. The CDR3 DNA follows: TGCAGTGTTTGGCGCACAGATACGCAGTATTTT. Translation: CSVWRTDTQYF.

The genes are TRBV24-1 and TRBJ2-4; TRBD1 matches 8 bases. The CDR3 runs to 16 residues. V dropped 5 bases and J dropped 2; count of bases not matched to a gene: 7. Germline-derived CDR1 and CDR2 are KGHDR and SFDVKD. DNA for the CDR3: TGTGCCACCAGTGGATCAGGGGGCGAATCCAAAAACATTCAGTACTTC. Its translation is CATSGSGGESKNIQYF.

The V gene is TRBV6-5, the J gene TRBJ2-2; D gene ambiguous. The CDR3 is made up of 14 amino acids. Trimming took 2 bases from V and 3 from J, leaving 7 bases between them. Germline values: CDR1 MNHEY, CDR2 SVGAGI. For the CDR3, the DNA is TGTGCCAGCAGTTACGCCCGGGACACCGGGGAGCTGTTTTTT. It codes for CASSYARDTGELFF.

This chain joins TRBV5-1 and TRBJ2-1; 13 nucleotides match TRBD2. The junction had 24 bases not matched to a gene; V was cut back by 2 bases and J by 7 bases. CDR3 size: 22 residues. Looked up from germline, CDR1 is SGHRS and CDR2 is YFSETQ. CDR3 sequence (DNA): TGCGCCAGCAGCTTTACACACGGGTACCTTCGGGGACTAGCGGGAATTCTTAATGAGCAGTTCTTC. Translated: CASSFTHGYLRGLAGILNEQFF.

The chain carries TRBV27 and TRBJ1-1; 7 bases fit TRBD1. Unmatched junction bases numbered 8, after V lost 6 bases and J lost 4 bases. Germline values: CDR1 MNHEY, CDR2 SMNVEV (reference sequence). This CDR3 is 14 amino acids long. The CDR3 DNA is TGTGCCAGCAGCCTGGGACAGACCTTCACTGAAGCTTTCTTT. It encodes CASSLGQTFTEAFF.

This rearrangement joins TRBV10-1 to TRBJ2-3; D is possibly TRBD1 or TRBD2 (6 bases each). The CDR3 is 14 residues long. The germline gives CDR1 WNHNN, CDR2 SYGVQD (reference sequence). Trimming removed 7 bases from V and 0 bases from J, with 11 bases in between. The CDR3 coding sequence is TGCGCCAGCACGGGGGACACTAGCACAGATACGCAGTATTTT. Protein: CASTGDTSTDTQYF.

J is TRBJ1-5 and V is TRBV27; D ambiguous. Germline CDR1 is MNHEY and CDR2 is SMNVEV (reference sequence). The CDR3 length is 14 residues. Deletions cut 5 bases from V and 2 bases from J, with 10 bases between. The CDR3, as DNA: TGTGCCAGCAGTCGTGACGTAGGCAATCAGCCCCAGCATTTT. It is translated as CASSRDVGNQPQHF.

The gene calls are TRBV6-1 and TRBJ1-5; 11 positions match TRBD1. This CDR3 is 17 amino acids long. In germline, CDR1 is MNHNS, CDR2 SASEGT. V shed 4 bases, J shed 2 bases, and the junction held 7 bases outside the gene matches. CDR3 DNA sequence: TGTGCCAGCAGTGGTCCGGGACAGGGGGGCGGCAATCAGCCCCAGCATTTT. This codes for CASSGPGQGGGNQPQHF.

The rearrangement uses TRBV5-5 and TRBJ2-1, with 8 bases identical to TRBD1. The germline V gene has CDR1 SGHKS and CDR2 YYEKEE (reference sequence). V shed 4 bases and J 1 base; nucleotides not matched to a gene: 4. The CDR3 consists of 15 residues. The CDR3 DNA reads as TGTGCCAGCAGCACGCGGACAGGGTCCTACAATGAGCAGTTCTTC. Protein: CASSTRTGSYNEQFF.

The V gene is TRBV6-5, the J gene TRBJ1-2; D possibly corresponds to TRBD1 (5 bases). Germline CDR1 reads MNHEY; CDR2 reads SVGAGI. The ends were cut back, 6 bases at V and 1 base at J, with 15 bases in the middle. The CDR3 contains 15 residues. The chain's CDR3 is CASRDSEGRNYGYTF. CDR3 nucleotide sequence: TGTGCCAGCAGGGATTCCGAGGGGCGTAACTATGGCTACACCTTC.